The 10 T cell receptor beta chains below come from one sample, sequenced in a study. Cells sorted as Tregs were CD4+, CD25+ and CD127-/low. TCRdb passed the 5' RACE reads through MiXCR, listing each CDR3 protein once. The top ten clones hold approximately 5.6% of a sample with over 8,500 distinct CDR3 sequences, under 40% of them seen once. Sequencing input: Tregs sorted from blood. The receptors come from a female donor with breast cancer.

The DNA of the CDR3 is TGTGCCAGCAGATTGGGACTAAACACCGGGGAGCTGTTTTTT. It yields the protein CASRLGLNTGELFF. The rearrangement links TRBV7-9 to TRBJ2-2; 7 bases are shared with TRBD2. This CDR3 has 14 residues. The trim removed 6 bases at V and 2 bases at J, leaving 3 bases unmatched. The germline gives CDR1 SEHNR, CDR2 FQNEAQ (reference sequence).

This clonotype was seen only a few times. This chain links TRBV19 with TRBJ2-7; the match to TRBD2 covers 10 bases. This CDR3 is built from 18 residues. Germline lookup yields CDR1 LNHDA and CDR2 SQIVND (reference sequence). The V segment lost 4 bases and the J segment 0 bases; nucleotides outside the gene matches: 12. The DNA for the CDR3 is TGTGCCAGTAGTACCGGCGCCCTTAGCGGGAGGCACTCCTACGAGCAGTACTTC. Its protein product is CASSTGALSGRHSYEQYF.

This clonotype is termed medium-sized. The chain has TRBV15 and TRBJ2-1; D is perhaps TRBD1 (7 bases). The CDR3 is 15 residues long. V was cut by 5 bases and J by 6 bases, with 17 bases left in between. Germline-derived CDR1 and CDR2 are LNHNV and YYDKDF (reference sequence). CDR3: CATSPGGGEVNEQFF. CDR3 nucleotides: TGTGCCACCAGCCCCGGAGGGGGCGAGGTCAATGAGCAGTTCTTC.

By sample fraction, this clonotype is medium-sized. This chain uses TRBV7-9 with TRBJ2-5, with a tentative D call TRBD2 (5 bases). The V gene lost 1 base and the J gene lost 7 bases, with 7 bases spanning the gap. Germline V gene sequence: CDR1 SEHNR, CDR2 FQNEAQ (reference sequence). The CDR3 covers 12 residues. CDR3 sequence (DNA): TGTGCCAGCAGCTTAGTTCGGGGGACCCAGTACTTC. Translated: CASSLVRGTQYF.

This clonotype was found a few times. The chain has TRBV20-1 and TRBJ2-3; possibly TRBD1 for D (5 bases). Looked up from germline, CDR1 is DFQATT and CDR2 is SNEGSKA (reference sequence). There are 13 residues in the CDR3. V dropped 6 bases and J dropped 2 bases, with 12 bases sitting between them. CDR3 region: CSALDTVTDTQYF. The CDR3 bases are TGCAGTGCGCTGGACACAGTCACAGATACGCAGTATTTT.

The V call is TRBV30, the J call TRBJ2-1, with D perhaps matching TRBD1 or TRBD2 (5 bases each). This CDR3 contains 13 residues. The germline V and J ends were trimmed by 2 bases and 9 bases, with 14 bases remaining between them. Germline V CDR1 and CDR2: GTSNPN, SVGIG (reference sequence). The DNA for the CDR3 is TGTGCCTGGAGTCGGGGCCAACCGCCTGAGCAGTTCTTC. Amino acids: CAWSRGQPPEQFF.

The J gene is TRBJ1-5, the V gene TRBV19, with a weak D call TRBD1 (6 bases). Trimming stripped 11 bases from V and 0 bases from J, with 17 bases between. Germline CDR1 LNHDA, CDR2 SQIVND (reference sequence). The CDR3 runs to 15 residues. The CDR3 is CACTRRGRSNQPQHF. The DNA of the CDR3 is TGTGCCTGTACCCGTCGGGGGCGTAGCAATCAGCCCCAGCATTTT.

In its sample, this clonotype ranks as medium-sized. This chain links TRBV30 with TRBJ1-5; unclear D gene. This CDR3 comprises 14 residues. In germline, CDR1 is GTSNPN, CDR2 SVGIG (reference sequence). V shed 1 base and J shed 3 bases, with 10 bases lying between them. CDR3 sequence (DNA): TGTGCCTGGAGTGCTTCTATCTACAATCAGCCCCAGCATTTT. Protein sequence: CAWSASIYNQPQHF. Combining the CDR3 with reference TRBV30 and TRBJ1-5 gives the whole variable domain SQTIHQWPATLVQPVGSPLSLECTVEGTSNPNLYWYRQAAGRGLQLLFYSVGIGQISSEVPQNLSASRPQDRQFILSSKKLLLSDSGFYLCAWSASIYNQPQHFGDGTRLSIL.

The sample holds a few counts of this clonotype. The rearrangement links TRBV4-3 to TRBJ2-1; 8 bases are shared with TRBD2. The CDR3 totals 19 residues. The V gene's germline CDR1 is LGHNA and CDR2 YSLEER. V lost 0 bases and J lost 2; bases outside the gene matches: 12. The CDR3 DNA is TGCGCCAGCAGCCAAGAGATTGTCGGGAGGGCGGGACCCTACAATGAGCAGTTCTTC. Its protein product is CASSQEIVGRAGPYNEQFF.

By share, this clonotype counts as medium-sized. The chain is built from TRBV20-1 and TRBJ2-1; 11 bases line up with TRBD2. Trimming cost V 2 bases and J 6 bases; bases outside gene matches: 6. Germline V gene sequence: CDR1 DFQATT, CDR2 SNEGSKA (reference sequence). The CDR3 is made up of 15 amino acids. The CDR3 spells CSARQLAGGTNEQFF. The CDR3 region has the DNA TGCAGTGCTAGACAGCTAGCGGGAGGCACCAATGAGCAGTTCTTC.